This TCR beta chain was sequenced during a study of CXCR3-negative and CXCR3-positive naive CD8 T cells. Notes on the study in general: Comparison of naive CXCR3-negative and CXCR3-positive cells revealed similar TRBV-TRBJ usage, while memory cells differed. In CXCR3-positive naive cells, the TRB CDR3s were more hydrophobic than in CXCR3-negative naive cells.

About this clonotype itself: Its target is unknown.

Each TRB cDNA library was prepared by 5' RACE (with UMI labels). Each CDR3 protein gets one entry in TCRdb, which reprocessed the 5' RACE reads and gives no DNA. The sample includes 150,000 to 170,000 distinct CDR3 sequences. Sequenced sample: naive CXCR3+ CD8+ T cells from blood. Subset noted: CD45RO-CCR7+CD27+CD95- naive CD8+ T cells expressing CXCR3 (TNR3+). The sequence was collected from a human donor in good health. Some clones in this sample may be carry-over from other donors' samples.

CDR3 region: CAIVGTGPPNEQFF. The chain recombines TRBV7-9 with TRBJ2-1; the TCRdb D gene call, TRBD1, has no DNA to confirm it. The CDR3 is 14 residues long. Germline V gene sequence: CDR1 SEHNR, CDR2 FQNEAQ (reference sequence).